The TCR beta chain described here comes from a study of post-analysis software for immune sequencing data. In the study overall: Multiple sclerosis in the patients followed relapsing-remitting, secondary progressive and progressive-relapsing courses.

Regarding the study as a whole: Multiple sclerosis patients showed significantly lower normalized Chao1 diversity than controls did. Relative to controls, patients had five TRBV segments at higher frequency, with TRBV5-6, TRBV5-1 and TRBV20-1 among these. Strong co-clustering by F measure linked samples that shared a preparation batch.

The CDR3 is made up of 17 amino acids. CDR1 is KGHDR, CDR2 SFDVKD, per germline. Presence of unique molecular identifiers characterized the TCR beta cDNA libraries. TCRdb recomputed calls from the PCR reads with MiXCR, one row per CDR3 protein. The data contain some 800,000 distinct CDR3 sequences, around 46% of them singletons. Of note for this clonotype: The antigen remains undetermined.

This receptor was identified in a girl aged 5 to 17 with multiple sclerosis. The genes are TRBV24-1 and TRBJ2-5; perhaps TRBD2 as D (5 bases). Matching the DNA end better, TRBJ2-7 makes the J call doubtful. Sequenced sample: blood. CDR3 DNA sequence: TGTGCCACCAGTGATGGAAACTCCAGGAGGCACTCCTACGAGCAGTACTTC. This encodes CATSDGNSRRHSYEQYF.